This T cell receptor beta chain originates from a study of cytomegalovirus exposure and HLA in healthy donors. Study outcomes and limitations: Later work found most CMV-associated TCR beta chains apparently HLA-restricted. For most subjects, TCR beta sequences were reported to predict HLA-A and HLA-B alleles with accuracy. The authors considered a cluster of highly shared sequence variants likely to be a sequencing artifact.

Comment on this clone: As yet, its antigen is unknown.

The PCR employed 60 Vbeta primers together with 13 Jbeta primers. Using immunoSEQ multiplex PCR, the repertoire was profiled, and TCRdb retains in-frame clones only, with some absent. The data contain about 77,000 clones, around 82% of them singletons. Germline CDR1 is SNHLY and CDR2 is FYNNEI. This CDR3 is 17 amino acids long. The J segment lost 5 bases and the V segment lost 2 bases, leaving 11 bases of the junction unmatched. What was sequenced was PBMCs. The receptor was derived from a man between 40 and 49 years old in good health and CMV-seronegative. The V gene is TRBV2, the J gene TRBJ2-7; 11 nucleotides agree with TRBD1. In DNA, the CDR3 is TGTGCCAGCAGTGAACTTCAGGCCGGGACAGGGGGAAACGAGCAGTACTTC. Translating it yields CASSELQAGTGGNEQYF.